This is a list of T cell receptor beta chains from one sample in a study of T cells in Graves' hyperthyroidism and ophthalmopathy. TCRdb analysed the multiplex PCR reads with MiXCR anew, one entry per CDR3 protein. The sample has 640,000 or so distinct CDR3 sequences, approximately 15% seen once. The sample consisted of blood. The receptors were sampled from a woman between 35 and 50 years old with Graves' ophthalmopathy. Both conserved end residues are part of each CDR3. The order of the fields is D gene, V gene, CDR3 length, J gene, clone size, CDR3 DNA, CDR3 protein. A D gene is named only where the DNA matches it firmly. Clone sizes are given selectively: once, few, many, or a class where the clone is expanded.

TRBD2	TRBV7-8	15	TRBJ2-7	many	TGTGCCAGCAGCTCACTAGCGGGAGTAATGGACGAGCAGTACTTC	CASSSLAGVMDEQYF
.	TRBV6-1	15	TRBJ2-7	.	TGTGCCAGCACCCAACTGGGGACTCCATTCCACGAGCAGTACTTC	CASTQLGTPFHEQYF
.	TRBV27	14	TRBJ1-1	many	TGTGCCAGCAGGGTTGGGGGCAGCTTCACTGAAGCTTTCTTT	CASRVGGSFTEAFF
.	TRBV18	15	TRBJ2-7	.	TGTGCCAGCTCACGAACGCAGGGCCAAGCCTACGAGCAGTACTTC	CASSRTQGQAYEQYF
.	TRBV2	14	TRBJ1-6	.	TGTGCCAGCAGTGAAGGGACGGCCAAACGGGCCCTCCACTTT	CASSEGTAKRALHF
.	TRBV20-1	11	TRBJ2-5	many	TGCAGTGCTAGAGAAGGACATCCCCAGTACTTC	CSAREGHPQYF
.	TRBV29-1	12	TRBJ2-7	many	TGCAGCGTTGGGCCCCTATTAGGGGAGCAGTACTTC	CSVGPLLGEQYF
.	TRBV29-1	14	TRBJ2-2	many	TGCAGCGTATCAGGGAAGGGTAACACCGGGGAGCTGTTTTTT	CSVSGKGNTGELFF
.	TRBV7-2	13	TRBJ2-7	many	TGTGCCAGCAGCTTAGCTCCTTCCGACGAGCAGTACTTC	CASSLAPSDEQYF
TRBD1	TRBV19	15	TRBJ1-2	.	TGTGCCAGTAGTCCACCAACCGGGACAGCCTATTTTTGGACCTTC	CASSPPTGTAYFWTF
TRBD1	TRBV5-1	16	TRBJ2-7	.	TGCGCCAGCAGCTTGACAGGGGGGCCCTTCTCCTACGAGCAGTACTTC	CASSLTGGPFSYEQYF
.	TRBV12-3/TRBV12-4	13	TRBJ2-7	many	TGTGCCAGCAGTTTTAGAAGGGGCCGGGAGCAGTACTTC	CASSFRRGREQYF
TRBD1	TRBV12-3/TRBV12-4	16	TRBJ2-5	many	TGTGCCAGCACCTCAGGGGACAGGGGGCGCTGGGAGACCCAGTACTTC	CASTSGDRGRWETQYF
TRBD1	TRBV28	14	TRBJ2-5	few	TGTGCCAGTACCCGACAGGGGGCGGAAGAGACCCAGTACTTC	CASTRQGAEETQYF
.	TRBV6-2/TRBV6-3	10	TRBJ1-2	many	TGTGCCAGCAGTCCCCGAATGATGACCTTC	CASSPRMMTF
.	TRBV11-2	18	TRBJ2-2	.	TGTGCCATCAGCTTAGACCTTGGGGGCTCCACGGTGGCCGGGGAGCTGTTTTTT	CAISLDLGGSTVAGELFF
.	TRBV19	15	TRBJ1-5	many	TGTGCCAGTAGTATGGGTGGTATTAGCAATCAGCCCCAGCATTTT	CASSMGGISNQPQHF
.	TRBV6-1	12	TRBJ1-1	many	TGTGCCAGCAATCGGTTAAACACTGAAGCTTTCTTT	CASNRLNTEAFF
.	TRBV6-1	15	TRBJ1-5	many	TGTGCCAGCACGCGCGGCGGAATGGGCAATCAGCCCCAGCATTTT	CASTRGGMGNQPQHF
.	TRBV6-1	11	TRBJ2-3	few	TGTGCCAGCAGTGCCCTTCTTACGCAGTATTTT	CASSALLTQYF
.	TRBV7-9	12	TRBJ1-1	many	TGTGCCAGCAGCCCCCTGGCCCTCGAAGCTTTCTTT	CASSPLALEAFF
.	TRBV30	11	TRBJ2-7	many	TGTGCCTGGAGTGTATGGGTCGAGCAGTACTTC	CAWSVWVEQYF
TRBD2	TRBV11-2	17	TRBJ2-2	many	TGTGCCAGCAGAGGACGACTAGCGCAAGCGAACACCGGGGAGCTGTTTTTT	CASRGRLAQANTGELFF
.	TRBV6-1	14	TRBJ1-2	many	TGTGCCAGCACCCCAACCCGGGACATCTATGGCTACACCTTC	CASTPTRDIYGYTF
TRBD1	TRBV20-1	14	TRBJ1-5	many	TGCAGTGCCGCTAAGACAGGGGGAAATCAGCCCCAGCATTTT	CSAAKTGGNQPQHF
TRBD1	TRBV10-2	16	TRBJ2-2	.	TGCGCCAGCAGTCTTACCGGGACAGGGAACACCGGGGAGCTGTTTTTT	CASSLTGTGNTGELFF
TRBD1	TRBV7-9	14	TRBJ2-7	many	TGTGCCAGCAGCCCTCGACAGGGAAAGGCCGAGCAGTACTTC	CASSPRQGKAEQYF